These 25 T cell receptor beta chains originate from one sample sequenced in a study of cytomegalovirus exposure and HLA in healthy donors. Here immunoSEQ multiplex PCR was the method, and the copy in TCRdb shows in-frame clones only, minus some. The sample lists more than 55,000 clones, 90% to 95% occurring once. Specimen: PBMCs. Receptor source: a woman under 30 in good health and CMV-seronegative.

The CDR3 sequence is CASSFGTRMGNTIYF. The CDR3 DNA follows: TGTGCCAGCAGCTTCGGGACAAGGATGGGAAACACCATATATTTT. This chain links TRBV7-2 with TRBJ1-3; a possible D gene is TRBD1 (6 bases). CDR1 is SGHTA, CDR2 FQGNSA, per germline. The CDR3 sequence is 15 residues long. V was pared by 3 bases and J by 4 bases, with 13 bases between. Using reference TRBV7-2 and TRBJ1-3 for the parts outside the CDR3, the full variable domain is GAGVSQSPSNKVTEKGKDVELRCDPISGHTALYWYRQSLGQGLEFLIYFQGNSAPDKSGLPSDRFSAERTGGSVSTLTIQRTQQEDSAVYLCASSFGTRMGNTIYFGEGSWLTVV.

In DNA form, the CDR3 reads TGTGCCAGCAGCAATCCCCCCCTAACCACTGAAGCTTTCTTT. It codes for CASSNPPLTTEAFF. The rearrangement links TRBV7-9 to TRBJ1-1, with D unclear. Deletions cut 5 bases from V and 4 bases from J, with 14 bases between. This CDR3 is 14 amino acids long. Germline CDR1 and CDR2: SEHNR and FQNEAQ (reference sequence).

This sequence joins TRBV7-6 and TRBJ2-3, with 10 bases aligning to TRBD2. This CDR3 contains 17 residues. The germline CDR1 and CDR2 sequences are SGHVS and FNYEAQ. With V trimmed by 3 bases and J by 2 bases, 8 bases remained unmatched. The chain's CDR3 is CASSLRTSGATTDTQYF. CDR3 nucleotides: TGTGCCAGCAGCTTGAGAACTAGCGGGGCAACCACAGATACGCAGTATTTT.

The rearrangement uses TRBV9 and TRBJ1-1; D possibly corresponds to TRBD1 (6 bases). The germline CDR1 and CDR2 sequences are SGDLS and YYNGEE. The germline V and J ends were trimmed by 4 bases and 1 base, with 14 bases remaining between them. The CDR3 runs to 15 residues. DNA for the CDR3: TGTGCCAGCAGCCCCCGGACAGTAGAGAACACTGAAGCTTTCTTT. It codes for CASSPRTVENTEAFF.

The CDR3 is CASSLVPGTGEYEQYF. DNA for the CDR3: TGCGCCAGCAGCTTGGTTCCCGGGACAGGGGAGTACGAGCAGTACTTC. This chain connects TRBV5-1 to TRBJ2-7; 10 nucleotides agree with TRBD1. Germline trimming cut 0 bases from V and 4 bases from J; bases unmatched to any gene: 7. Per germline, CDR1 SGHRS and CDR2 YFSETQ. The CDR3 has 16 residues.

J is TRBJ1-1 and V is TRBV28; D uncertain. CDR3 length: 18 amino acids. V lost 6 bases and J lost 0, with 23 bases in between. CDR1 is MDHEN, CDR2 SYDVKM, per germline. DNA for the CDR3: TGTGCCAGCAGCTCTGTTACTAAGTTAGGTCAGATGAACACTGAAGCTTTCTTT. It specifies CASSSVTKLGQMNTEAFF.

This clone has just one count. V usage is TRBV11-2 and J usage is TRBJ1-2; tentatively, D is TRBD1 (5 bases). Germline V gives CDR1 SGHAT, CDR2 FQNNGV. The CDR3 is 13 amino acids. V lost 2 bases and J 3 bases, leaving 7 bases between the germline ends. CDR3 nucleotide sequence: TGTGCCAGCAGCTTATGGGGGGACTATGGCTACACCTTC. Its translation: CASSLWGDYGYTF.

The chain combines TRBV18 with TRBJ1-3, with TRBD1 matching over 7 bases. The V segment lost 1 base and the J segment 0 bases; nucleotides outside the gene matches: 3. The length of the CDR3 is 16 residues. The V gene's germline CDR1 is KGHSH and CDR2 LQKENI. CDR3 bases: TGTGCCAGCTCACCACTGGGGACAGACTCTGGAAACACCATATATTTT. This encodes CASSPLGTDSGNTIYF.

The gene calls are TRBV23-1 and TRBJ2-1, with 9 bases matching TRBD1. TRBV23-1 is an ORF, and what it does is uncertain. V trimming: 1 base; J trimming: 9 bases; junction bases outside the gene matches: 10. The CDR3 has 16 residues. The CDR3 DNA is TGCGCCAGCAGTCAATGGTGGGACAGGGTCGTGGGTGAGCAGTTCTTC. It is translated as CASSQWWDRVVGEQFF.

This clone was observed a handful of times. This chain links TRBV5-4 with TRBJ2-2; D is possibly TRBD1 (5 bases). The length of the CDR3 is 15 residues. Germline V gene sequence: CDR1 SGHNT, CDR2 YYREEE (reference sequence). V was shortened by 0 bases and J by 5 bases, with 11 bases between the two germline ends. This CDR3 is CASSLVGRRTGELFF. The CDR3 bases are TGTGCCAGCAGCTTGGTGGGGCGCCGGACCGGGGAGCTGTTTTTT.

This chain uses TRBV7-8 with TRBJ2-1; 12 bases match TRBD2. Germline assignment: CDR1 SGHVS and CDR2 FQNEAQ. Trimming took 5 bases from V and 9 from J; bases not matched to a gene: 8. This CDR3 is built from 15 residues. For the CDR3, the DNA is TGTGCCAGCAGCCCCCTAGCGGGGGGGCCCCTTGAGCAGTTCTTC. It translates to CASSPLAGGPLEQFF. The entire variable domain, with the rest obtained from reference TRBV7-8 and TRBJ2-1, is as follows: GAGVSQSPRYKVAKRGQDVALRCDPISGHVSLFWYQQALGQGPEFLTYFQNEAQLDKSGLPSDRFFAERPEGSVSTLKIQRTQQEDSAVYLCASSPLAGGPLEQFFGPGTRLTVL.

The V and J genes are TRBV28 and TRBJ1-2, with 7 bases aligning to TRBD1. V was pared by 8 bases and J by 8 bases, with 14 bases of the junction left unmatched. CDR3 size: 14 residues. CDR1 is MDHEN, CDR2 SYDVKM, per germline. This CDR3 is CASRTERRGAGYTF. The CDR3 DNA sequence: TGTGCCAGCCGGACGGAACGCAGGGGGGCGGGCTACACCTTC.

The rearrangement joins TRBV6-6 to TRBJ1-1; the D is unclear. CDR3 size: 14 residues. CDR1 is MNHNY, CDR2 SVGAGI, per germline (reference sequence). V was trimmed by 0 bases and J by 4 bases, leaving 9 bases between them. In nucleotides, the CDR3 is TGTGCCAGCAGTTACTCGAACCCCGGCACTGAAGCTTTCTTT. Protein product: CASSYSNPGTEAFF.

The J gene is TRBJ1-2, the V gene TRBV7-3; 9 nucleotides agree with TRBD1. The ends lost 1 base at V and 4 bases at J; junction bases unmatched: 7. The germline V gene has CDR1 SGHTA and CDR2 FQGTGA. The CDR3 totals 16 residues. The CDR3 reads CASSLRGQGSPYGYTF. The CDR3 DNA reads as TGTGCCAGCAGCTTAAGGGGACAGGGATCTCCCTATGGCTACACCTTC.

This chain joins TRBV28 and TRBJ2-2; a weak D match, TRBD1 (5 bases). V lost 3 bases, J lost 5 bases, and 7 bases lay in between. The CDR3 spans 13 residues. Germline assignment: CDR1 MDHEN and CDR2 SYDVKM. For the CDR3, the DNA is TGTGCCAGCAGTTTGCCAGGGACCGGGGAGCTGTTTTTT. Its translation: CASSLPGTGELFF.

The CDR3 nucleotides are TGTGCCATCAGTGGTCAGGTGGGAGATGGCTACACCTTC. Protein product: CAISGQVGDGYTF. This chain joins TRBV10-3 and TRBJ1-2, with D unclear. This CDR3 has 13 residues. V shed 4 bases and J shed 6 bases, with 12 bases lying between them. Germline V gene data show CDR1 as ENHRY and CDR2 as SYGVKD.

V is TRBV7-8 and J is TRBJ1-1, with TRBD1 matching over 8 bases. J lost 0 bases, V lost 6 bases, and 9 bases had no gene match. The CDR3 has 16 amino acids. In germline, CDR1 is SGHVS, CDR2 FQNEAQ. The CDR3 DNA sequence: TGTGCCAGCAGGGACGGGACAGGCCTGATGAACACTGAAGCTTTCTTT. As protein: CASRDGTGLMNTEAFF.

The chain employs TRBV5-1 and TRBJ1-5, with 8 positions matching TRBD1. The CDR3 runs 15 residues. The V gene end was trimmed by 2 bases and the J gene end by 4 bases; junction bases not matched to a gene: 5. Per the germline V gene, CDR1 is SGHRS and CDR2 is YFSETQ. CDR3 coding DNA: TGCGCCAGCAGCTTTCGGACAGGGCGGAATCAGCCCCAGCATTTT. The encoded protein is CASSFRTGRNQPQHF.

The rearrangement uses TRBV27 and TRBJ2-5; 9 bases fit TRBD2. With V trimmed by 5 bases and J by 5 bases, 9 bases remained unmatched. This CDR3 has 15 amino acids. The germline V gene encodes CDR1 MNHEY and CDR2 SMNVEV (reference sequence). CDR3 in DNA: TGTGCCAGCAGTCGGCGGGGGGGCGGACAGGAGACCCAGTACTTC. Amino acids: CASSRRGGGQETQYF.

V gene TRBV5-1 combines with J gene TRBJ1-4; TRBD1 matches 9 bases. CDR3 length: 14 residues. Germline V gene lookup returns CDR1 SGHRS and CDR2 YFSETQ. Germline trimming cut 4 bases from V and 8 bases from J; bases unmatched to any gene: 6. CDR3 sequence: CASSVGTGREKLFF. CDR3 DNA: TGCGCCAGCAGCGTTGGGACAGGGAGGGAAAAACTGTTTTTT.

The genes are TRBV4-1 and TRBJ2-5; D unclear. Trimming shortened V by 1 base and J by 2 bases, and 11 bases separated the two germline ends. CDR1 is MGHRA and CDR2 is YSYEKL in the germline V gene. The CDR3 is 15 amino acids. The DNA for the CDR3 is TGCGCCAGCAGCCAAGCGATGGCAGAACAAGAGACCCAGTACTTC. Translated, it gives CASSQAMAEQETQYF.

CDR3 bases: TGTGCCTGGAGGGAGACCGGGACAGGGGTACAGCCCCAGCATTTT. This encodes CAWRETGTGVQPQHF. The V call is TRBV30, the J call TRBJ1-5; 10 bases map to TRBD1. Unmatched junction bases numbered 9, after V lost 3 bases and J lost 7 bases. Germline CDR1 is GTSNPN and CDR2 is SVGIG (reference sequence). The CDR3 has 15 amino acids.

This rearrangement joins TRBV5-6 to TRBJ2-3, with 10 bases aligning to TRBD2. Unmatched junction bases numbered 11, after V lost 6 bases and J lost 4 bases. The germline V gene encodes CDR1 SGHDT and CDR2 YYEEEE. The CDR3 sequence is 16 residues long. CDR3 nucleotides: TGTGCCAGCACCATCTTAGCGGGGGGATTGGCAGATACGCAGTATTTT. Translation gives CASTILAGGLADTQYF.

The gene calls are TRBV28 and TRBJ1-1; D is possibly TRBD1 (6 bases). Trimming shortened V by 3 bases and J by 5 bases, and 13 bases separated the two germline ends. This CDR3 has 14 residues. The germline CDR1 and CDR2 sequences are MDHEN and SYDVKM. CDR3 nucleotides: TGTGCCAGCAGTTTCCTACAGGGCGGGACTGAAGCTTTCTTT. It codes for CASSFLQGGTEAFF.

The chain links TRBV19 to TRBJ1-5; D uncertain. This CDR3 has 17 residues. Germline V gene sequence: CDR1 LNHDA, CDR2 SQIVND (reference sequence). V gave up 3 bases and J gave up 5 bases, with 20 bases separating them. CDR3 coding DNA: TGTGCCAGTAGTATTGGTGGTTTTGGGGAGCCGCATCAGCCCCAGCATTTT. It encodes CASSIGGFGEPHQPQHF.